Shown below are 23 T cell receptor beta chains from a single sample sequenced in a study of T-cell memory formation after mild COVID-19. TCRdb redid the calling of the 5' RACE reads with MiXCR, one entry per CDR3 protein. The sample carries hundreds of thousands of distinct CDR3 sequences, roughly a fifth recorded once. The source material was PBMCs or a T cell subset sorted from them (not recorded which). Every receptor here comes from an adult woman who had mild COVID-19 (a few samples of this study predate the infection). Cell type and time point are not known.

J is TRBJ2-5 and V is TRBV27, with 13 bases identical to TRBD2. The ends lost 5 bases at V and 5 bases at J; junction bases unmatched: 11. This CDR3 has 17 amino acids. Germline loops: CDR1 MNHEY, CDR2 SMNVEV (reference sequence). The CDR3 is CASSRRLAGGLGETQYF. In DNA, the CDR3 is TGTGCCAGCAGTAGACGACTAGCGGGAGGCCTCGGGGAGACCCAGTACTTC.

This clonotype occurred many times. This chain connects TRBV27 to TRBJ2-4; D not certain. The CDR3 is made up of 16 amino acids. Germline CDR1 is MNHEY and CDR2 is SMNVEV (reference sequence). Trimming took 6 bases from V and 3 from J, leaving 18 bases between them. The CDR3 DNA follows: TGTGCCAGCAGCCTGGGGTGGGCCACCTACAAAAACATTCAGTACTTC. Residues: CASSLGWATYKNIQYF.

This chain links TRBV5-1 with TRBJ2-3; 10 bases align to TRBD2. V lost 4 bases to trimming and J lost 6 bases; unmatched junction nucleotides: 11. This CDR3 region has 16 residues. Germline V gene sequence: CDR1 SGHRS, CDR2 YFSETQ. Here the CDR3 reads CASSILTSGLDDTQYF. CDR3 nucleotide sequence: TGCGCCAGCAGCATCTTGACTAGCGGGTTAGATGATACGCAGTATTTT.

The gene calls are TRBV18 and TRBJ1-4, with TRBD1 matching 10 bases. The CDR3 is 17 residues long. With 6 bases clipped from V and 5 bases from J, the junction kept 12 bases outside the gene matches. Per germline, CDR1 KGHSH and CDR2 LQKENI. CDR3 sequence reads: CASSASRDRGENEKLFF. The CDR3 bases are TGTGCCAGCTCCGCGTCCCGGGACAGGGGAGAGAATGAAAAACTGTTTTTT.

The rearrangement links TRBV7-9 to TRBJ1-3, with D possibly matching TRBD1 (6 bases). The CDR3 is made up of 14 amino acids. The germline CDR1 and CDR2 sequences are SEHNR and FQNEAQ (reference sequence). The V end was cut by 3 bases, the J end by 4 bases, with 10 bases between. The CDR3 region is CASSFAGDGNTIYF. In nucleotides, the CDR3 is TGTGCCAGCAGCTTCGCAGGGGACGGAAACACCATATATTTT.

In this sample, this clonotype turned up a few times. The J gene is TRBJ2-5, the V gene TRBV6-5; D might be TRBD1 or TRBD2, each matching 5 bases. Germline V gene data show CDR1 as MNHEY and CDR2 as SVGAGI. CDR3 size: 15 residues. V was clipped by 5 bases and J by 1 base, with 14 bases between them. CDR3 sequence: CASSPPRGPQETQYF. Written as DNA, the CDR3 is TGTGCCAGCAGTCCTCCAAGGGGACCCCAAGAGACCCAGTACTTC.

The chain joins TRBV10-3 to TRBJ2-3, with 12 bases that match TRBD2. Germline CDR1 and CDR2: ENHRY and SYGVKD. The CDR3 has 18 residues. V was pared by 2 bases and J by 6 bases, with 12 bases of the junction left unmatched. Written as DNA, the CDR3 is TGTGCCATCAGTGAGAGGACTAGCGGGGAGACAGCACAGGATACGCAGTATTTT. This gives the protein CAISERTSGETAQDTQYF.

In DNA, the CDR3 is TGCAGCGTTGTGATAGCGGGAGATATGGAGACCCAGTACTTC. This codes for CSVVIAGDMETQYF. The chain has TRBV29-1 and TRBJ2-5, with 9 nucleotides matching TRBD2. CDR3 size: 14 residues. V shed 4 bases and J 5 bases; nucleotides not matched to a gene: 8. Germline values: CDR1 SQVTM, CDR2 ANQGSEA.

This clonotype was observed a few times. This sequence joins TRBV10-3 and TRBJ2-7; the D call may be TRBD1 or TRBD2 (5 bases each). The CDR3 is 13 residues long. Trimming shortened V by 6 bases and J by 3 bases, and 12 bases separated the two germline ends. In germline, CDR1 is ENHRY, CDR2 SYGVKD. In DNA form, the CDR3 reads TGTGCCATCAGGGGGGACGGATACTACGAGCAGTACTTC. Residues: CAIRGDGYYEQYF.

The chain recombines TRBV3-1 with TRBJ2-7; D unclear. The germline V gene encodes CDR1 LGHDT and CDR2 YNNKEL (reference sequence). This CDR3 comprises 15 residues. V lost 0 bases, J lost 0 bases, and 9 bases lay in between. This CDR3 is CASSQDGITSYEQYF. CDR3 DNA sequence: TGTGCCAGCAGCCAAGATGGGATCACCTCCTACGAGCAGTACTTC.

This chain uses TRBV5-1 with TRBJ2-3; D gene ambiguous. V dropped 0 bases and J dropped 4 bases, with 6 bases sitting between them. Germline V gene sequence: CDR1 SGHRS, CDR2 YFSETQ. This CDR3 contains 13 residues. The CDR3 reads CASSLESSDTQYF. Written as DNA, the CDR3 is TGCGCCAGCAGCTTGGAAAGTTCAGATACGCAGTATTTT.

The sample holds many counts of this clonotype. The chain links TRBV20-1 to TRBJ2-3; the D is unclear. Germline values: CDR1 DFQATT, CDR2 SNEGSKA (reference sequence). The CDR3 runs to 11 residues. Trimming took 5 bases from V and 2 from J, leaving 5 bases between them. DNA of the CDR3: TGCAGTGCTGGGATCACAGATACGCAGTATTTT. Translated: CSAGITDTQYF.

This clonotype has more than one count but fewer than ten. The V call is TRBV7-9, the J call TRBJ2-7, with TRBD1 identical over 8 bases. From germline, CDR1 is SEHNR and CDR2 FQNEAQ (reference sequence). V dropped 1 base and J dropped 3; count of bases not matched to a gene: 5. The CDR3 spans 15 residues. The CDR3 spells CASSLGGQGFYEQYF. Here the CDR3 DNA reads TGTGCCAGCAGCTTAGGTGGACAGGGTTTCTACGAGCAGTACTTC. The variable domain in full, with the rest retrieved from reference TRBV7-9 and TRBJ2-7, is DTGVSQNPRHKITKRGQNVTFRCDPISEHNRLYWYRQTLGQGPEFLTYFQNEAQLEKSRLLSDRFSAERPKGSFSTLEIQRTEQGDSAMYLCASSLGGQGFYEQYFGPGTRLTVT.

The chain links TRBV20-1 to TRBJ2-3; the match to TRBD2 covers 7 bases. The CDR3 spans 13 residues. With 2 bases clipped from V and 4 bases from J, the junction kept 3 bases outside the gene matches. The germline gives CDR1 DFQATT, CDR2 SNEGSKA (reference sequence). As DNA, the CDR3 is TGCAGTGCTAGACGGGAGGTCTCAGATACGCAGTATTTT. Translated, it gives CSARREVSDTQYF.

The genes are TRBV5-4 and TRBJ1-1; D not certain. V was cut by 0 bases and J by 7 bases, with 10 bases left in between. From germline, CDR1 is SGHNT and CDR2 YYREEE (reference sequence). CDR3 length: 13 amino acids. In nucleotides, the CDR3 is TGTGCCAGCAGCTTGGGTACTCCCTTTGAAGCTTTCTTT. Encoded protein: CASSLGTPFEAFF.

In this sample, this clonotype turned up many times. The chain recombines TRBV5-6 with TRBJ2-2; the D gene is possibly TRBD1 (6 bases). Trimming removed 2 bases at V and 4 bases at J, with 12 bases between. The length of the CDR3 is 15 residues. In germline, CDR1 is SGHDT, CDR2 YYEEEE. CDR3 in amino acids: CASSFTGKVTGELFF. The CDR3 bases are TGTGCCAGCAGCTTTACAGGGAAGGTCACCGGGGAGCTGTTTTTT.

The V gene is TRBV18, the J gene TRBJ1-6, with D perhaps matching TRBD1 (5 bases). V lost 3 bases, J lost 7 bases, and 13 bases lay in between. The CDR3 is 15 amino acids. Germline V gene sequence: CDR1 KGHSH, CDR2 LQKENI. The CDR3 bases are TGTGCCAGCTCACCTCGACCGACAGTCAATTCACCCCTCCACTTT. It translates to CASSPRPTVNSPLHF.

On this clonotype itself: This may stem from a read error, because a much larger clone lies one nucleotide away. This rearrangement joins TRBV2 to TRBJ2-7, with D possibly TRBD1 on 5 matching bases. From germline, CDR1 is SNHLY and CDR2 FYNNEI. The CDR3 is made up of 14 amino acids. CDR3 amino acids: CASRDGVRGYGQYF. In nucleotides, the CDR3 is TGTGCCAGCAGAGATGGAGTTAGGGGCTACGGGCAGTACTTC.

This clonotype was picked up a small number of times. This chain joins TRBV4-3 and TRBJ2-7; 9 bases line up with TRBD2. The length of the CDR3 is 17 residues. From germline, CDR1 is LGHNA and CDR2 YSLEER. V lost 0 bases to trimming and J lost 4 bases; unmatched junction nucleotides: 10. CDR3 sequence reads: CASSQDFGGLAGYEQYF. CDR3 coding DNA: TGCGCCAGCAGCCAAGATTTCGGCGGGCTAGCGGGATACGAGCAGTACTTC.

V gene TRBV12-3 or TRBV12-4 combines with J gene TRBJ1-2; D ambiguous. The CDR3 length is 13 residues. V dropped 0 bases and J dropped 8 bases, with 10 bases sitting between them. The DNA of the CDR3 is TGTGCCAGCAGTTTAGCAGCGGCGGTAGGCTACACCTTC. It specifies CASSLAAAVGYTF.

This clonotype was seen a handful of times. The chain couples TRBV18 to TRBJ2-6, with D possibly matching TRBD1 (5 bases). CDR1 and CDR2 from the germline V gene are KGHSH and LQKENI. The CDR3 has 14 residues. The ends were cut back, 7 bases at V and 4 bases at J, with 11 bases in the middle. CDR3 residues: CASLDSPGANVLTF. The CDR3 DNA follows: TGTGCCAGCTTAGACAGCCCCGGGGCCAACGTCCTGACTTTC.

This clonotype has more than one count but fewer than ten. The V gene is TRBV12-3 or TRBV12-4, the J gene TRBJ2-1; D is unresolved. V lost 6 bases and J lost 8, with 14 bases in between. The CDR3 totals 13 residues. DNA for the CDR3: TGTGCCAGCAGCCTGTCAAGTATTCATGAGCAGTTCTTC. Translation gives CASSLSSIHEQFF.

The sample holds many counts of this clonotype. The genes are TRBV6-2 or TRBV6-3 and TRBJ2-7; 9 bases fit TRBD1. Germline V gene lookup returns CDR1 MNHEY and CDR2 SVGEGT. The V and J ends lost 5 bases and 0 bases, in that order; junction bases with no gene match: 5. This CDR3 comprises 15 residues. The CDR3 protein is CASSRRDRASYEQYF. The CDR3 DNA sequence: TGTGCCAGCAGTCGCCGGGACAGGGCCTCCTACGAGCAGTACTTC.